The 29 T cell receptor beta chains reported below all come from one sample, sequenced in a study of T cells after yellow fever vaccination. TCRdb re-called the 5' RACE reads through MiXCR, storing one row per CDR3 protein. The sample has under 300,000 distinct CDR3 sequences, around 13% seen once. The sequencing here drew on CD4+ T cells sorted from PBMCs, taken 45 days after the yellow fever booster vaccination. The receptors shown here come from a man aged 25 to 45 who received the YFV17D yellow fever vaccine.

The chain recombines TRBV7-2 with TRBJ2-3, with 8 bases that match TRBD2. Per the germline V gene, CDR1 is SGHTA and CDR2 is FQGNSA. V lost 1 base to trimming and J lost 0 bases; unmatched junction nucleotides: 6. The CDR3 length is 17 residues. The CDR3 loop is CASSLVHGGGSTDTQYF. CDR3 bases: TGTGCCAGCAGCTTAGTGCATGGCGGGGGGAGCACAGATACGCAGTATTTT.

This clonotype was seen repeatedly, ten times or more. The V and J genes are TRBV5-1 and TRBJ2-7, with D perhaps assigned TRBD1 or TRBD2 (5 bases each). Germline V lookup: CDR1 SGHRS, CDR2 YFSETQ. V gave up 7 bases and J gave up 3 bases, with 14 bases separating them. This CDR3 spans 13 amino acids. The DNA of the CDR3 is TGCGCCAGCCGCCGGGACGGACTCTACGAGCAGTACTTC. Amino acid sequence: CASRRDGLYEQYF.

This clonotype was seen repeatedly, ten times or more. V is TRBV20-1 and J is TRBJ2-7; D is ambiguous. CDR1 is DFQATT and CDR2 is SNEGSKA in the germline V gene (reference sequence). This CDR3 is built from 15 residues. Trimming removed 0 bases from V and 0 bases from J, with 12 bases in between. CDR3 bases: TGCAGTGCTAGAGATCCCACGGTGGGCTCCTACGAGCAGTACTTC. Residues: CSARDPTVGSYEQYF.

At least ten counts were recorded for this clonotype. The chain recombines TRBV7-2 with TRBJ2-2, with D unresolved. Germline lookup yields CDR1 SGHTA and CDR2 FQGNSA. The CDR3 totals 14 residues. Between the trimmed V and J ends, which lost 0 bases and 3 bases, there was a span of 5 bases. CDR3 loop: CASSLAPDTGELFF. For the CDR3, the DNA is TGTGCCAGCAGCTTAGCGCCCGACACCGGGGAGCTGTTTTTT. Complete variable domain (other parts from reference TRBV7-2 and TRBJ2-2): GAGVSQSPSNKVTEKGKDVELRCDPISGHTALYWYRQSLGQGLEFLIYFQGNSAPDKSGLPSDRFSAERTGGSVSTLTIQRTQQEDSAVYLCASSLAPDTGELFFGEGSRLTVL.

V is TRBV5-1 and J is TRBJ2-5; 14 bases are shared with TRBD2. CDR3 length equals 17 residues. CDR1 is SGHRS, CDR2 YFSETQ, per germline. V trimming: 4 bases; J trimming: 5 bases; junction bases outside the gene matches: 10. Here the CDR3 reads CASSRGLAGDLHETQYF. The CDR3 DNA reads TGCGCCAGCAGCCGGGGACTAGCGGGAGACCTACATGAGACCCAGTACTTC.

The chain uses TRBV27 and TRBJ2-5, with D possibly matching TRBD2 (5 bases). The CDR3 has 14 residues. V was shortened by 3 bases and J by 5 bases, with 13 bases between the two germline ends. Germline loops: CDR1 MNHEY, CDR2 SMNVEV (reference sequence). CDR3 sequence (DNA): TGTGCCAGCAGTTTTTCGGGCGGGTGGGAGACCCAGTACTTC. Its translation: CASSFSGGWETQYF.

This clonotype came up a few times. V usage is TRBV20-1 and J usage is TRBJ1-5; the D gene is possibly TRBD1 (5 bases). From germline, CDR1 is DFQATT and CDR2 SNEGSKA (reference sequence). CDR3 length: 13 residues. Between the trimmed V and J ends, which lost 3 bases and 4 bases, there was a span of 10 bases. Here the CDR3 reads CSASSQGNQPQHF. The CDR3 DNA sequence: TGCAGTGCTAGTAGTCAGGGTAATCAGCCCCAGCATTTT.

This clonotype has more than one count but fewer than ten. This chain joins TRBV7-2 and TRBJ2-3; 8 bases are a match to TRBD2. Per the germline V gene, CDR1 is SGHTA and CDR2 is FQGNSA. This CDR3 has 16 amino acids. V shed 4 bases and J 6 bases; nucleotides not matched to a gene: 12. CDR3 sequence: CASSWVSSGGGDTQYF. The CDR3 DNA follows: TGTGCCAGCAGCTGGGTGTCGTCGGGAGGGGGGGATACGCAGTATTTT.

The genes are TRBV5-1 and TRBJ2-7; D may be TRBD1 or TRBD2 (6 bases each). Germline V lookup: CDR1 SGHRS, CDR2 YFSETQ. The CDR3 totals 15 residues. Trimming left V 0 bases short and J 4 bases short, with 14 bases between. CDR3 region: CASSLVGGWGYEQYF. The DNA of the CDR3 is TGCGCCAGCAGCTTGGTCGGGGGCTGGGGGTACGAGCAGTACTTC.

The rearrangement uses TRBV3-1 and TRBJ2-1; D remains unclear. V lost 0 bases to trimming and J lost 6 bases, with 6 bases between them. This CDR3 is built from 13 residues. The germline V gene has CDR1 LGHDT and CDR2 YNNKEL (reference sequence). For the CDR3, the DNA is TGTGCCAGCAGCCAAGATACATCCAATGAGCAGTTCTTC. Protein product: CASSQDTSNEQFF.

This clonotype was detected a few times. The chain links TRBV7-2 to TRBJ2-3; possible D gene TRBD2, 5 bases. The V end was cut by 3 bases, the J end by 3 bases, with 13 bases between. CDR1 and CDR2 from the germline V gene are SGHTA and FQGNSA. This CDR3 has 15 residues. The CDR3 region has the DNA TGTGCCAGCAGCTTTTTAGCGCTGAGGACAGATACGCAGTATTTT. It is translated as CASSFLALRTDTQYF.

V is TRBV7-8 and J is TRBJ1-2; D is possibly TRBD1 (5 bases). Germline V gives CDR1 SGHVS, CDR2 FQNEAQ. The CDR3 length is 12 residues. Trimming shortened V by 2 bases and J by 6 bases, and 7 bases separated the two germline ends. The CDR3 is CASSLWGDGYTF. CDR3 DNA: TGTGCCAGCAGCTTATGGGGGGATGGCTACACCTTC.

This clonotype occurred a few times. The chain links TRBV14 to TRBJ2-1; no clear D. CDR3 length equals 12 residues. Germline V gene data show CDR1 as SGHDN and CDR2 as FVKESK. V lost 1 base and J lost 8, with 6 bases in between. The CDR3 loop reads CASSQGFYEQFF. CDR3 DNA: TGTGCCAGCAGCCAAGGATTTTATGAGCAGTTCTTC.

This sequence joins TRBV24-1 and TRBJ2-2; D not resolved. The CDR3 runs 14 residues. In germline, CDR1 is KGHDR, CDR2 SFDVKD. Trimming pared 9 bases from V and 5 bases from J, leaving 15 bases between. The CDR3 loop reads CATSPAVVTGELFF. The CDR3 DNA follows: TGTGCCACCTCTCCGGCGGTCGTAACCGGGGAGCTGTTTTTT.

The V call is TRBV3-1, the J call TRBJ2-7; D is ambiguous. Deletions cut 3 bases from V and 2 bases from J, with 14 bases between. The germline CDR1 and CDR2 sequences are LGHDT and YNNKEL (reference sequence). The CDR3 spans 15 residues. Here the CDR3 DNA reads TGTGCCAGCAGCCAGAAAAACAGACCACCCTACGAGCAGTACTTC. Amino acids: CASSQKNRPPYEQYF.

This rearrangement joins TRBV20-1 to TRBJ2-7, with no clear D. V lost 2 bases and J lost 2, with 10 bases in between. Germline CDR1 DFQATT, CDR2 SNEGSKA (reference sequence). The CDR3 is 13 residues long. CDR3 sequence reads: CSARLSYTYEQYF. In nucleotides, the CDR3 is TGCAGTGCTAGATTGTCTTATACCTACGAGCAGTACTTC.

J is TRBJ2-1 and V is TRBV5-1, with a possible D match to TRBD2 (6 bases). CDR3 length: 13 amino acids. Germline assignment: CDR1 SGHRS and CDR2 YFSETQ. The V gene lost 4 bases and the J gene lost 8 bases, with 13 bases spanning the gap. The CDR3 loop is CASSHGGRDEQFF. The CDR3 bases are TGCGCCAGCAGCCATGGAGGGCGCGATGAGCAGTTCTTC.

This chain connects TRBV20-1 to TRBJ1-4; no clear D gene. Germline V CDR1 and CDR2: DFQATT, SNEGSKA (reference sequence). The V end lost 3 bases, the J end lost 6 bases, and 20 bases lay between the germline ends. CDR3 length equals 16 residues. CDR3: CSARDRGSGSDEKLFF. The CDR3 nucleotides read TGCAGTGCTAGGGACCGGGGATCTGGGTCGGATGAAAAACTGTTTTTT.

This clonotype came up once. The DNA of the CDR3 is TGCGCCAGCAAGGATAATCCTTACAATGAGCAGTTCTTC. It is translated as CASKDNPYNEQFF. This chain connects TRBV5-1 to TRBJ2-1; no clear D gene. The CDR3 totals 13 residues. Trimming took 6 bases from V and 4 from J, leaving 11 bases between them. Looked up from germline, CDR1 is SGHRS and CDR2 is YFSETQ.

This chain connects TRBV29-1 to TRBJ2-3; no definite D call. This CDR3 is built from 16 residues. CDR1 is SQVTM, CDR2 ANQGSEA, per germline. V lost 4 bases, J lost 1 base, and 18 bases lay in between. CDR3: CSVGLMGQVGTDTQYF. The CDR3 DNA reads TGCAGCGTTGGCCTGATGGGCCAAGTTGGCACAGATACGCAGTATTTT.

The chain uses TRBV7-3 and TRBJ2-6, with D uncertain. V was cut by 8 bases and J by 2 bases, with 4 bases left in between. The CDR3 is made up of 12 amino acids. The germline gives CDR1 SGHTA, CDR2 FQGTGA. The CDR3 here is CASGAGANVLTF. In DNA, the CDR3 is TGTGCCAGCGGGGCTGGGGCCAACGTCCTGACTTTC.

The chain carries TRBV29-1 and TRBJ2-7; 11 bases line up with TRBD1. J gave up 1 base and V 1 base, and 3 bases lay outside the gene matches. This CDR3 has 15 residues. The germline V gene has CDR1 SQVTM and CDR2 ANQGSEA. CDR3 sequence (DNA): TGCAGCGTTGAAGCCCGGGACAGGGGGTCCTACGAGCAGTACTTC. Residues: CSVEARDRGSYEQYF.

This rearrangement joins TRBV7-3 to TRBJ2-1; D gene ambiguous. The CDR3 covers 14 residues. V shed 5 bases and J shed 6 bases, with 14 bases lying between them. The germline V gene encodes CDR1 SGHTA and CDR2 FQGTGA. Here the CDR3 reads CASSQQSEFNEQFF. CDR3 coding DNA: TGTGCCAGCAGCCAACAGAGCGAGTTCAATGAGCAGTTCTTC.

As concerns this clonotype: A read error may account for a junction end that differs from germline. V gene TRBV20-1 combines with J gene TRBJ2-3, with 9 bases identical to TRBD2. Germline assignment: CDR1 DFQATT and CDR2 SNEGSKA (reference sequence). This CDR3 is built from 16 residues. The CDR3, as DNA: TGCTGTGCTAGAGAGCCTAGCGGGAATAGAGGAGATACGCAGTATTTT. Translation: CCAREPSGNRGDTQYF.

For this clonotype: One junction end does not reproduce the germline sequence, and a read error may be involved. The rearrangement joins TRBV5-6 to TRBJ2-7; maybe TRBD1 (5 bases). The germline gives CDR1 SGHDT, CDR2 YYEEEE. The CDR3 is 12 amino acids. CDR3 sequence reads: CASSKQAYAQYF. CDR3 in DNA: TGTGCCAGCAGCAAACAGGCGTACGCGCAGTACTTC. The entire variable domain, with the rest obtained from reference TRBV5-6 and TRBJ2-7, is as follows: DAGVTQSPTHLIKTRGQQVTLRCSPKSGHDTVSWYQQALGQGPQFIFQYYEEEERQRGNFPDRFSGHQFPNYSSELNVNALLLGDSALYLCASSKQAYAQYFGPGTRLTVT.

V is TRBV7-9 and J is TRBJ2-1, with D possibly being TRBD1 or TRBD2 (5 bases each). The CDR3 sequence is 17 residues long. Germline V gene sequence: CDR1 SEHNR, CDR2 FQNEAQ (reference sequence). V was clipped by 0 bases and J by 4 bases, with 16 bases between them. CDR3 DNA: TGTGCCAGCAGCTTAGCTCTCCGAAGGGACGGGTACAATGAGCAGTTCTTC. This encodes CASSLALRRDGYNEQFF.

This clonotype was recorded a few times. The chain employs TRBV21-1 and TRBJ2-1; the DNA was not used to check the table's D call, TRBD2. TRBV21-1 constitutes a pseudogene. This CDR3 spans 20 amino acids. The CDR3 is CASSATLFSGPPLNYNEQFF. CDR3 DNA: TGTGCCAGCAGCGCTACCCTTTTTAGCGGCCCACCTTTAAACTACAATGAGCAGTTCTTC.

The genes are TRBV2 and TRBJ2-2; TRBD2 matches 10 bases. The V segment lost 1 base and the J segment 4 bases; nucleotides outside the gene matches: 3. There are 16 residues in the CDR3. The V gene's germline CDR1 is SNHLY and CDR2 FYNNEI. The CDR3 DNA is TGTGCCAGCAGTGAAGGGCTAGCGGGAGTCACCGGGGAGCTGTTTTTT. Protein sequence: CASSEGLAGVTGELFF.

This clonotype appeared a few times. This sequence joins TRBV20-1 and TRBJ2-3; D uncertain. This CDR3 contains 12 residues. CDR1 is DFQATT, CDR2 SNEGSKA, per germline (reference sequence). Trimming removed 3 bases from V and 8 bases from J, with 12 bases in between. This CDR3 is CSARTGHGTQYF. The CDR3 DNA follows: TGCAGTGCTAGGACGGGCCACGGTACGCAGTATTTT.